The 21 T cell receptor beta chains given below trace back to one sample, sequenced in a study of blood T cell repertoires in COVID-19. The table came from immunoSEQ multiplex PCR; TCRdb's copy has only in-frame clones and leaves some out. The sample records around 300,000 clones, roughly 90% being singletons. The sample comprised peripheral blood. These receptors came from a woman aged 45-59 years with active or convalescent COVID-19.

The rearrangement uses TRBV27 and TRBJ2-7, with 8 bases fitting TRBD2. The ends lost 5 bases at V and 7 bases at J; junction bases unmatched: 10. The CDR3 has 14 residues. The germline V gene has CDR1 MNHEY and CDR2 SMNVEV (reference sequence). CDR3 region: CASSTRPGGGEQYF. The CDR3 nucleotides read TGTGCCAGCAGTACCCGCCCCGGGGGGGGTGAGCAGTACTTC.

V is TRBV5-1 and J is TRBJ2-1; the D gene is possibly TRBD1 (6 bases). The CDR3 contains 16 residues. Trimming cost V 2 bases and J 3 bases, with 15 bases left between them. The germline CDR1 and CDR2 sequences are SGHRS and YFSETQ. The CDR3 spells CASSFSGPGVYNEQFF. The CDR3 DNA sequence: TGCGCCAGCAGCTTTTCCGGGCCAGGGGTCTACAATGAGCAGTTCTTC. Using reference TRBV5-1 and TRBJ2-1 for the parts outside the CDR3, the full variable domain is KAGVTQTPRYLIKTRGQQVTLSCSPISGHRSVSWYQQTPGQGLQFLFEYFSETQRNKGNFPGRFSGRQFSNSRSEMNVSTLELGDSALYLCASSFSGPGVYNEQFFGPGTRLTVL.

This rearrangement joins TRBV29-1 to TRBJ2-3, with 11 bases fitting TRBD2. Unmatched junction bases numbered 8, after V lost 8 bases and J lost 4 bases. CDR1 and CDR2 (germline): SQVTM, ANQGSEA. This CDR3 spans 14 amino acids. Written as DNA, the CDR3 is TGCAGCATGAGACCGGGACTAGCGGCAGATACGCAGTATTTT. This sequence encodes CSMRPGLAADTQYF.

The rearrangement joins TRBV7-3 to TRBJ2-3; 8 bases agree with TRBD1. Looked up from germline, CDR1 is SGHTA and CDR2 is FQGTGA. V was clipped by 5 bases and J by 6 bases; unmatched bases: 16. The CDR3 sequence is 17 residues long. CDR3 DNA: TGTGCCAGCAGCCCCTGGGTGAACAGGGGGAAGGGGGATACGCAGTATTTT. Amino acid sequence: CASSPWVNRGKGDTQYF.

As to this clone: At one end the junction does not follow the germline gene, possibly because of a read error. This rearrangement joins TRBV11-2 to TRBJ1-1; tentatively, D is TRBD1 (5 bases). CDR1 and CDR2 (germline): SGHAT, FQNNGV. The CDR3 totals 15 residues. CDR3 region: CASSSLSGPNNEAFF. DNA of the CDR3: TGTGCCAGCAGCTCCCTATCAGGGCCCAACAATGAAGCTTTCTTT.

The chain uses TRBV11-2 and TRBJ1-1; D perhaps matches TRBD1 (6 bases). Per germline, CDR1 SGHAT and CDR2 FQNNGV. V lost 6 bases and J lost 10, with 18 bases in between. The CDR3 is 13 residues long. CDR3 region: CASRALTGKRAFF. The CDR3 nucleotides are TGTGCCAGCAGAGCCTTGACAGGAAAAAGAGCTTTCTTT. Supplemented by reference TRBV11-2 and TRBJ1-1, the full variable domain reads EAGVAQSPRYKIIEKRQSVAFWCNPISGHATLYWYQQILGQGPKLLIQFQNNGVVDDSQLPKDRFSAERLKGVDSTLKIQPAKLEDSAVYLCASRALTGKRAFFGQGTRLTVV.

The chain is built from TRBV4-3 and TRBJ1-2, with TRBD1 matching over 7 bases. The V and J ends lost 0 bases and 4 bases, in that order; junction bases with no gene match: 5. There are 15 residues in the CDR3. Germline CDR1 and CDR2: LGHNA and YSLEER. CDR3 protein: CASSQEEGASYGYTF. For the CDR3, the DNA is TGCGCCAGCAGCCAAGAAGAGGGGGCGAGCTATGGCTACACCTTC.

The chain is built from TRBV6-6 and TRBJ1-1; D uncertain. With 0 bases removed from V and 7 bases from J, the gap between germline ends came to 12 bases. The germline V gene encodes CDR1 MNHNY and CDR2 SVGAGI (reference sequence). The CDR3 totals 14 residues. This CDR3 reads CASSYSNQALEAFF. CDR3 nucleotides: TGTGCCAGCAGTTACTCGAATCAGGCACTTGAAGCTTTCTTT.

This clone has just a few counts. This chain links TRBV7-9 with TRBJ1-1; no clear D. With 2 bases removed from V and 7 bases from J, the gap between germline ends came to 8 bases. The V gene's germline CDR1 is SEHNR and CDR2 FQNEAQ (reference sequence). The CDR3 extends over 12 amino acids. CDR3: CASSLSSGEAFF. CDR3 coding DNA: TGTGCCAGCAGCTTATCATCGGGTGAAGCTTTCTTT.

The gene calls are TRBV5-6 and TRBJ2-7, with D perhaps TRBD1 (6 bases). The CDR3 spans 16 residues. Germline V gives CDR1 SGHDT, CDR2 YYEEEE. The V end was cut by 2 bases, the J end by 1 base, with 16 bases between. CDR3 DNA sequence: TGTGCCAGCAGCTTCACCCCACAGGGATCTTCCTACGAGCAGTACTTC. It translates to CASSFTPQGSSYEQYF.

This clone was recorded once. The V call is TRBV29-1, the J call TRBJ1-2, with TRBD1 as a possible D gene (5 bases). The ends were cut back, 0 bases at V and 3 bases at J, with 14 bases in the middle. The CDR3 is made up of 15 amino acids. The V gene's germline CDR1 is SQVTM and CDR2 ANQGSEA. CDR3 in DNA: TGCAGCGTTGAAGATTTGGGCAGGGTGGACTATGGCTACACCTTC. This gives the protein CSVEDLGRVDYGYTF.

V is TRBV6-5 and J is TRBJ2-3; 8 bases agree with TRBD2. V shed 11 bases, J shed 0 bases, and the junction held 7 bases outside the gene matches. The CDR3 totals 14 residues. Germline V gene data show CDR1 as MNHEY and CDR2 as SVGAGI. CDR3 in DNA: TGTGCCGGCGCCGGGGGGGACAGCACAGATACGCAGTATTTT. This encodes CAGAGGDSTDTQYF.

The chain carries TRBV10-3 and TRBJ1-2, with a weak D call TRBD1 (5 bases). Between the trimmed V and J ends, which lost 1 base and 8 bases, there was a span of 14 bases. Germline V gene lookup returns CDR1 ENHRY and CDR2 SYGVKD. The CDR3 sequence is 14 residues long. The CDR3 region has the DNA TGTGCCATCAGTGAGTACCAGTGGAGGGGCGGCTACACCTTC. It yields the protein CAISEYQWRGGYTF.

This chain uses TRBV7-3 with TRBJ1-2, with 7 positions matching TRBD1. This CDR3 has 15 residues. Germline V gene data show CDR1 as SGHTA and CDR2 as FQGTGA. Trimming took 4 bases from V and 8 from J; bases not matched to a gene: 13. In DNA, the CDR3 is TGTGCCAGCAGCTCCGGGACAGCCCGAAAGGGCGGCTACACCTTC. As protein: CASSSGTARKGGYTF. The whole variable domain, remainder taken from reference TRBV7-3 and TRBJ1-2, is GAGVSQTPSNKVTEKGKYVELRCDPISGHTALYWYRQSLGQGPEFLIYFQGTGAADDSGLPNDRFFAVRPEGSVSTLKIQRTERGDSAVYLCASSSGTARKGGYTFGSGTRLTVV.

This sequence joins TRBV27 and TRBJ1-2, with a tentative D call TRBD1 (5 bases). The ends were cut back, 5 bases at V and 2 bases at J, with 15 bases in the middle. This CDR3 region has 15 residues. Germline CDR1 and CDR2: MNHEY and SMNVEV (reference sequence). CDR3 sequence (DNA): TGTGCCAGCAGTAAGTCGGGGGGAATGAACTATGGCTACACCTTC. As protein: CASSKSGGMNYGYTF.

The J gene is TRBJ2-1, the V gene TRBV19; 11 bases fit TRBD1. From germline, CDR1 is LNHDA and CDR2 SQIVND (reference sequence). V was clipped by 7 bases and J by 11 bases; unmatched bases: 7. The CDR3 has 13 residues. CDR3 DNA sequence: TGTGCCAGTATCCGGACAGGGGGCGCGAAGCAGTTCTTC. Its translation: CASIRTGGAKQFF.

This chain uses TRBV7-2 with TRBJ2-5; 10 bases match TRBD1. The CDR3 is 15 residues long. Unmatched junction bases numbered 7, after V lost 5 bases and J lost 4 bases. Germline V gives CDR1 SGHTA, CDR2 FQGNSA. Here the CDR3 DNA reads TGTGCCAGCAGCCAAACCGGGACAGGGGTAGAGACCCAGTACTTC. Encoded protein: CASSQTGTGVETQYF.

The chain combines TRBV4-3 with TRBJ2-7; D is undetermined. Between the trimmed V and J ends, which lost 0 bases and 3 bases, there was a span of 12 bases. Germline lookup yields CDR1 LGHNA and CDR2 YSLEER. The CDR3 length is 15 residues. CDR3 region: CASSQDLGIYYEQYF. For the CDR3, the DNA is TGCGCCAGCAGCCAAGATCTTGGCATATACTACGAGCAGTACTTC.

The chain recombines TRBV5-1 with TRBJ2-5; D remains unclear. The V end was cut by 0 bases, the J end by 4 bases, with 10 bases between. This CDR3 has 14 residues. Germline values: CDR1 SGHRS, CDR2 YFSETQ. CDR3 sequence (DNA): TGCGCCAGCAGCTTGGGGTCTAGTCGAGAGACCCAGTACTTC. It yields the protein CASSLGSSRETQYF.

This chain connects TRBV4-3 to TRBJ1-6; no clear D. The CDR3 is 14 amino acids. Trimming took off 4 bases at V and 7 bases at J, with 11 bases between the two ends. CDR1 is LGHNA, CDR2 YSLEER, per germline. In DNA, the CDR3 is TGCGCCAGCAGCCCTAAGGAGGTAAATTCACCCCTCCACTTT. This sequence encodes CASSPKEVNSPLHF.

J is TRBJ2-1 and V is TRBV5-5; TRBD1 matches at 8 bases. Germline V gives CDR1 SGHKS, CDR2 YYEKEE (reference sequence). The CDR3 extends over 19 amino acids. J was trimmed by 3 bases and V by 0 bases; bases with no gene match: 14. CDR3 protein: CASSLVFGLRGRNYNEQFF. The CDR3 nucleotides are TGTGCCAGCAGCTTGGTCTTCGGTCTCAGGGGGCGGAACTACAATGAGCAGTTCTTC. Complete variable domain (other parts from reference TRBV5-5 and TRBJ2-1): DAGVTQSPTHLIKTRGQQVTLRCSPISGHKSVSWYQQVLGQGPQFIFQYYEKEERGRGNFPDRFSARQFPNYSSELNVNALLLGDSALYLCASSLVFGLRGRNYNEQFFGPGTRLTVL.